Below are 7 T cell receptor beta chains sequenced from a single sample in a study of blood T cell repertoires in COVID-19. The protocol was immunoSEQ multiplex PCR, while the TCRdb copy is restricted to in-frame clones and leaves out a portion. The sample holds about 60,000 clones, roughly three quarters seen once. The sequenced material came from peripheral blood. Every receptor here comes from a man aged 45-65 years with active or convalescent COVID-19.

The table lists this clone with a few counts. The chain uses TRBV6-5 and TRBJ2-3; 10 bases agree with TRBD2. Trimming took 10 bases from V and 1 from J; bases not matched to a gene: 2. Germline CDR1 is MNHEY and CDR2 is SVGAGI. This CDR3 region has 13 residues. The CDR3 region has the DNA TGTGCCACTACTAGCGGGGGCACAGATACGCAGTATTTT. It yields the protein CATTSGGTDTQYF.

The chain couples TRBV19 to TRBJ1-2; D gene ambiguous. Germline CDR1 reads LNHDA; CDR2 reads SQIVND (reference sequence). V lost 3 bases and J 8 bases, leaving 10 bases between the germline ends. The CDR3 length is 12 residues. The CDR3 bases are TGTGCCAGTAGTATGTGGGCGATCGGCTACACCTTC. It specifies CASSMWAIGYTF. Using reference TRBV19 and TRBJ1-2 for the parts outside the CDR3, the full variable domain is DGGITQSPKYLFRKEGQNVTLSCEQNLNHDAMYWYRQDPGQGLRLIYYSQIVNDFQKGDIAEGYSVSREKKESFPLTVTSAQKNPTAFYLCASSMWAIGYTFGSGTRLTVV.

This CDR3 reads CASSTDGSSGNTIYF. The CDR3, as DNA: TGTGCCAGTAGCACGGACGGGAGCTCTGGAAACACCATATATTTT. The rearrangement joins TRBV19 to TRBJ1-3, with D unresolved. The CDR3 runs to 15 residues. Trimming shortened V by 6 bases and J by 0 bases, and 12 bases separated the two germline ends. CDR1 and CDR2 from the germline V gene are LNHDA and SQIVND (reference sequence).

The CDR3 protein is CASSIVGGAKEQPQHF. The CDR3 DNA follows: TGTGCCAGTAGTATAGTCGGGGGGGCAAAGGAGCAGCCCCAGCATTTT. The chain employs TRBV19 and TRBJ1-5, with D possibly being TRBD1 (6 bases). Germline assignment: CDR1 LNHDA and CDR2 SQIVND (reference sequence). Trimming took 1 base from V and 7 from J, leaving 17 bases between them. The CDR3 length is 16 residues.

V usage is TRBV11-2 and J usage is TRBJ2-3, with D perhaps matching TRBD2 (5 bases). Germline values: CDR1 SGHAT, CDR2 FQNNGV. The CDR3 sequence is 12 residues long. V was shortened by 0 bases and J by 10 bases, with 8 bases between the two germline ends. The CDR3 is CASSLDTLAQYF. CDR3 nucleotide sequence: TGTGCCAGCAGCTTAGACACACTAGCGCAGTATTTT.

A few counts support this clone. This chain uses TRBV2 with TRBJ1-6, with D unclear. Germline V gives CDR1 SNHLY, CDR2 FYNNEI. V was cut by 1 base and J by 2 bases, with 9 bases left in between. The CDR3 contains 16 residues. The CDR3 here is CASSEVKSTYNSPLHF. CDR3 coding DNA: TGTGCCAGCAGTGAAGTGAAGTCTACCTATAATTCACCCCTCCACTTT.

This clone has only a few counts. V gene TRBV7-3 combines with J gene TRBJ2-2; possibly TRBD1 for D (6 bases). Trimming shortened V by 2 bases and J by 3 bases, and 10 bases separated the two germline ends. CDR3 size: 15 residues. The germline V gene encodes CDR1 SGHTA and CDR2 FQGTGA. DNA for the CDR3: TGTGCCAGCAGCTTATCAGGGGTCGACACCGGGGAGCTGTTTTTT. It yields the protein CASSLSGVDTGELFF. Full variable domain (rest looked up from reference TRBV7-3 and TRBJ2-2): GAGVSQTPSNKVTEKGKYVELRCDPISGHTALYWYRQSLGQGPEFLIYFQGTGAADDSGLPNDRFFAVRPEGSVSTLKIQRTERGDSAVYLCASSLSGVDTGELFFGEGSRLTVL.